This T cell receptor (beta chain) was observed in a study of control samples from healthy donors and cancer patients. The germline V gene has CDR1 ENHRY and CDR2 SYGVKD. J was trimmed by 6 bases and V by 8 bases; bases with no gene match: 7. This CDR3 comprises 14 residues. Assay: immunoSEQ multiplex PCR; the TCRdb copy retains only in-frame clones and omits some. This sample has about 120,000 clones, with roughly nine tenths found just once. The receptor was isolated from a woman aged 45-59 years with colorectal cancer. V and J are TRBV10-3 and TRBJ1-2; TRBD1 matches 12 bases. Sequencing was done on a sample of PBMCs. The CDR3 protein is CAIVRDRGRDGYTF. CDR3 nucleotide sequence: TGTGCCATCGTGAGGGACAGGGGGCGAGATGGCTACACCTTC.